Following are 18 T cell receptor beta chains from one sample sequenced in a study of response to subunit inactivated influenza vaccine. MiXCR, applied by TCRdb to the RT-PCR reads, yields one record per CDR3 protein. Among 710,000 or so distinct CDR3 sequences listed, approximately 15% were seen once. The specimen comprised PBMCs from blood, sampled 12 days after vaccination. The source of these receptors is a man aged 45-60 years who received an inactivated influenza vaccine.

The CDR3 protein is CASSYVGGTLPEQFF. The CDR3 bases are TGTGCCAGCAGTTACGTGGGAGGGACCCTTCCCGAGCAGTTCTTC. This chain connects TRBV6-5 to TRBJ2-1, with 7 bases fitting TRBD2. The germline CDR1 and CDR2 sequences are MNHEY and SVGAGI. This CDR3 is built from 15 residues. V was clipped by 2 bases and J by 10 bases; unmatched bases: 11.

The J gene is TRBJ2-7, the V gene TRBV7-3, with D perhaps matching TRBD1 (6 bases). Per the germline V gene, CDR1 is SGHTA and CDR2 is FQGTGA. Trimming took off 2 bases at V and 1 base at J, with 12 bases between the two ends. The CDR3 loop spans 15 amino acids. The CDR3 spells CASSLDPTGSYEQYF. The DNA of the CDR3 is TGTGCCAGCAGCTTAGACCCGACAGGATCCTACGAGCAGTACTTC.

The chain joins TRBV10-3 to TRBJ2-1, with D perhaps being TRBD1 or TRBD2 (5 bases each). CDR1 and CDR2 from the germline V gene are ENHRY and SYGVKD. The CDR3 totals 12 residues. V lost 8 bases and J lost 6, with 11 bases in between. The CDR3 DNA sequence: TGTGCCATCGCACAGGCGGGCAATGAGCAGTTCTTC. It codes for CAIAQAGNEQFF.

This sequence joins TRBV20-1 and TRBJ2-7; the match to TRBD2 covers 8 bases. The germline gives CDR1 DFQATT, CDR2 SNEGSKA (reference sequence). Germline trimming cut 0 bases from V and 3 bases from J; bases unmatched to any gene: 7. This CDR3 has 15 amino acids. For the CDR3, the DNA is TGCAGTGCTAGAGATGGTAGCGGGGACAACTACGAGCAGTACTTC. It codes for CSARDGSGDNYEQYF.

This clonotype has only a few counts. V and J are TRBV5-1 and TRBJ2-1, with D possibly matching TRBD1 (5 bases). The CDR3 contains 15 residues. Between the trimmed V and J ends, which lost 3 bases and 2 bases, there was a span of 12 bases. Germline CDR1 SGHRS, CDR2 YFSETQ. The CDR3 reads CASSSRVETYNEQFF. CDR3 nucleotide sequence: TGCGCCAGCAGCTCCAGGGTCGAGACCTACAATGAGCAGTTCTTC.

This clonotype has more than one count but fewer than ten. The CDR3 loop reads CASSLTPDGGAYEQYF. The CDR3 DNA reads TGCGCCAGCAGCCTTACACCCGATGGGGGAGCCTACGAGCAGTACTTC. The chain combines TRBV4-1 with TRBJ2-7; possibly TRBD1 or TRBD2 for D (5 bases each). V was clipped by 4 bases and J by 2 bases, with 18 bases between them. This CDR3 contains 16 residues. From germline, CDR1 is MGHRA and CDR2 YSYEKL.

This clonotype was observed many times. The chain has TRBV20-1 and TRBJ2-5; 9 nucleotides match TRBD1. V was pared by 3 bases and J by 2 bases, with 10 bases of the junction left unmatched. CDR1 is DFQATT, CDR2 SNEGSKA, per germline (reference sequence). The CDR3 loop spans 16 amino acids. The CDR3 loop is CSARSNRDREQETQYF. In nucleotides, the CDR3 is TGCAGTGCTAGGAGTAACCGGGACAGGGAACAAGAGACCCAGTACTTC.

This clonotype came up a few times. V usage is TRBV28 and J usage is TRBJ1-5; D gene unclear. Per germline, CDR1 MDHEN and CDR2 SYDVKM. This CDR3 is 12 amino acids long. Here the CDR3 reads CAAGGFNQPQHF. CDR3 nucleotide sequence: TGTGCAGCGGGCGGGTTCAATCAGCCCCAGCATTTT.

This clonotype came up many times. J is TRBJ2-1 and V is TRBV27, with TRBD2 identical over 14 bases. The V segment lost 4 bases and the J segment 7 bases; nucleotides outside the gene matches: 12. The CDR3 is made up of 18 amino acids. Germline CDR1 reads MNHEY; CDR2 reads SMNVEV (reference sequence). The CDR3 DNA reads as TGTGCCAGCAGTTCCCTAGCGGGACTAGCGGGAGACGATAATGAGCAGTTCTTC. Its protein is CASSSLAGLAGDDNEQFF.

This clonotype was observed a few times. The rearrangement joins TRBV7-2 to TRBJ2-3, with 7 bases matching TRBD2. The germline CDR1 and CDR2 sequences are SGHTA and FQGNSA. V trimming: 3 bases; J trimming: 5 bases; junction bases outside the gene matches: 8. This CDR3 region has 15 residues. The CDR3 sequence: CASSFRAGRVDTQYF. Here the CDR3 DNA reads TGTGCCAGCAGCTTCCGAGCGGGGCGGGTAGATACGCAGTATTTT.

Points on this clonotype: At one end the junction does not follow the germline gene, possibly because of a read error. The chain recombines TRBV3-1 with TRBJ2-5; no definite D call. Germline loops: CDR1 LGHDT, CDR2 YNNKEL (reference sequence). This CDR3 is 11 amino acids long. The CDR3 DNA follows: TGTGCCAGCAGCCTTCAAGCGACCCAGTACTTC. Its translation: CASSLQATQYF.

This clonotype was counted between two and nine times. The chain employs TRBV15 and TRBJ2-6; tentatively, D is TRBD1 (6 bases). V dropped 5 bases and J dropped 0 bases, with 14 bases sitting between them. The length of the CDR3 is 17 residues. The germline CDR1 and CDR2 sequences are LNHNV and YYDKDF (reference sequence). The CDR3 nucleotides are TGTGCCACCAGCTTACCGGGACAACTCTCTGGGGCCAACGTCCTGACTTTC. Translated: CATSLPGQLSGANVLTF.

V and J are TRBV19 and TRBJ2-1; 10 bases are shared with TRBD2. Trimming at V came to 3 bases and at J to 9 bases, leaving 8 bases not matched to a gene. The V gene's germline CDR1 is LNHDA and CDR2 SQIVND (reference sequence). The CDR3 is 15 amino acids. The CDR3 nucleotides are TGTGCCAGTAGTATGGTGCTAGCGGGGGTTATTGAGCAGTTCTTC. Protein: CASSMVLAGVIEQFF.

This rearrangement joins TRBV7-3 to TRBJ2-1; D may be TRBD1 or TRBD2 (5 bases each). Trimming took 5 bases from V and 5 from J, leaving 16 bases between them. The germline CDR1 and CDR2 sequences are SGHTA and FQGTGA. The CDR3 extends over 15 amino acids. In DNA, the CDR3 is TGTGCCAGCAGCCCGGTAGGGACCGTTAACAATGAGCAGTTCTTC. Amino acids: CASSPVGTVNNEQFF.

A few counts support this clonotype. The chain combines TRBV7-9 with TRBJ2-1; TRBD1 agrees at 8 bases. Germline CDR1 reads SEHNR; CDR2 reads FQNEAQ (reference sequence). V was clipped by 5 bases and J by 0 bases; unmatched bases: 6. The CDR3 has 16 residues. The CDR3 nucleotides are TGTGCCAGCAGCCCCAACAGGGGGAGCTCCTACAATGAGCAGTTCTTC. This gives the protein CASSPNRGSSYNEQFF. Using reference TRBV7-9 and TRBJ2-1 for the parts outside the CDR3, the full variable domain is DTGVSQNPRHKITKRGQNVTFRCDPISEHNRLYWYRQTLGQGPEFLTYFQNEAQLEKSRLLSDRFSAERPKGSFSTLEIQRTEQGDSAMYLCASSPNRGSSYNEQFFGPGTRLTVL.

The chain employs TRBV29-1 and TRBJ2-1; D remains ambiguous. The CDR3 length is 14 residues. Looked up from germline, CDR1 is SQVTM and CDR2 is ANQGSEA. V was cut by 0 bases and J by 8 bases, with 14 bases left in between. The CDR3 loop is CSVEDPNLMYEQFF. CDR3 DNA: TGCAGCGTTGAAGATCCGAATCTTATGTATGAGCAGTTCTTC.

This clonotype was detected a few times. In nucleotides, the CDR3 is TGCAGTGCTCCTTTAGCGGGGGGGATCCACAATGAGCAGTTCTTC. Protein: CSAPLAGGIHNEQFF. The chain carries TRBV20-1 and TRBJ2-1; 11 bases agree with TRBD2. CDR1 is DFQATT and CDR2 is SNEGSKA in the germline V gene (reference sequence). V dropped 5 bases and J dropped 5; count of bases not matched to a gene: 8. There are 15 residues in the CDR3.

This clonotype was found a few times. This chain uses TRBV3-1 with TRBJ2-1; 9 nucleotides match TRBD2. The V gene end was trimmed by 4 bases and the J gene end by 4 bases; junction bases not matched to a gene: 8. The CDR3 is made up of 16 amino acids. CDR1 and CDR2 from the germline V gene are LGHDT and YNNKEL (reference sequence). The CDR3 DNA reads TGTGCCAGCAGCCCCAACCTAGCGGGATCATACAATGAGCAGTTCTTC. Translating it yields CASSPNLAGSYNEQFF.